The present T cell receptor (beta chain) was sequenced within a study of blood T cell repertoires in COVID-19 (TCRdb year 2020). For the study in its entirety: Collaborator samples came from the United States, Italy and Spain and covered acute and convalescent phases of COVID-19. The material from the prospective study consisted of cDNA or gDNA derived from T cells, B-cell-depleted T cells, or PBMCs. Deeply sampled blood TCRbeta repertoires from subjects exposed to, actively infected with, or recovered from COVID-19 were included in the dataset. A freely available public database, intended as a resource for researchers studying the immune response to SARS-CoV-2, is where the repertoires were released. A de-identified subject ID, COVID-19 status, age in years and sex were almost always included in the sample metadata. The samples were drawn from the first 160 participants of the ongoing ImmuneRACE study and from 1,254 subjects provided by 6 global collaborators. Where available, HLA class I and class II types were taken from metadata supplied by the sample provider and were not determined by assay-based typing. General conclusions and limits of the study: The quantity of clinical and demographic metadata differed by source and by participant and was supplied without curation.

TCRbeta CDR3 regions were amplified from genomic DNA using the immunoSEQ Assay, a bias-controlled multiplex PCR. In the original analysis: The number of nucleated cells in each sample was estimated by amplification of reference gene primers within the assay. To quantify the absolute abundance of each unique TCRbeta CDR3 rearrangement, sequence reads were collapsed and filtered. Productive Simpson clonality was computed per sample as the square root of Simpson's diversity index over productive rearrangements. In TCRdb, the immuneACCESS table is reduced to in-frame sequences with V and J assigned. These tables do not hold every clone; where another copy was compared, an unresolved V gene accounts for under half, and the others remain unexplained. V and J calls plus clone size are reproduced from that table; the DNA served to infer D and trimming. A total of about 150,000 clones appear in this sample, roughly 80% of them only once. The top ten clones comprise 1.5% to 2% of the sample.

The V end loses 2 bases and the J end loses 1 base, and a stretch of 16 bases separates them. From cysteine to phenylalanine, the CDR3 is 17 amino acids long. Here the CDR3 DNA is all that survives: 51 bases in frame from base 1. Taken from the germline V gene, the CDR1 and CDR2 loops are SGHRS and YFSETQ. Of note for this clone: There is no known antigen for this receptor. Within one base of it there is no much larger clone, and no base qualities were kept.

Collaborating institutions collected whole blood in K2EDTA tubes following their own protocols. For TCRbeta analysis, collaborators shipped samples as frozen whole blood, isolated PBMCs, or DNA extracted from either of those sample types. The TCR originated in a man older than 75 with acute or convalescent COVID-19. The V and J genes are TRBV5-1 and TRBJ2-1; D gene: possibly TRBD2, on 7 matching bases. The sample taken for sequencing was peripheral blood. DNA sequence: TGCGCCAGCAGCTTTGTGTGGGGGGGCCGTTCCTACAATGAGCAGTTCTTC. Its protein reads: CASSFVWGGRSYNEQFF.